Included here is one TCR beta chain sequence, with context. What it binds is unknown. The sample comes from a study of T-cell memory formation after mild COVID-19. Study results and caveats: There were some responding clones in pre-infection memory, which suggested that cross-reactive memory had joined.

One entry per CDR3 protein results from TCRdb running MiXCR on the 5' RACE reads. The sample holds under 450,000 distinct CDR3 sequences, about a quarter seen once. Trimming cost V 6 bases and J 10 bases, with 13 bases left between them. Germline V CDR1 and CDR2: SGHTA, FQGNSA. The CDR3 extends over 13 amino acids. The source material was PBMCs or a T cell subset sorted from them (not recorded which). This receptor was identified in an adult woman who had mild COVID-19 (a few samples of this study predate the infection). Cell type and time point are not known. The chain combines TRBV7-2 with TRBJ1-6; a weak D match, TRBD1 (6 bases). CDR3 sequence (DNA): TGTGCCAGCAGTCACAGGGCGCGGTCACCCCTCCACTTT. This translates into CASSHRARSPLHF.